This T cell receptor beta chain was captured in a study of blood T cell repertoires in COVID-19. As for the study in general: Acute-phase and convalescent COVID-19 samples originated in the United States, Italy and Spain.

The V gene's germline CDR1 is MRHNA and CDR2 SNTAGT. The length of the CDR3 is 14 residues. V was shortened by 10 bases and J by 1 base, with 16 bases between the two germline ends. In the original workflow: Estimation of nucleated cell counts was performed using reference gene primer amplification. TCRdb's copy holds only in-frame clones and misses some; the assay was immunoSEQ multiplex PCR. The V and J calls and clone size are taken from that table; D and trimming were inferred from the DNA. The table lists fewer than 250,000 clones, roughly 80% of them singletons. The clonotype originates from a woman at least 80 years old with COVID-19, enrolled during active disease. Specimen: peripheral blood. V is TRBV6-4 and J is TRBJ1-1; D may be TRBD1 (5 bases). CDR3 loop: CATRGGTKNTEAFF. Here the CDR3 DNA reads TGTGCCACCCGGGGGGGGACTAAGAACACTGAAGCTTTCTTT.